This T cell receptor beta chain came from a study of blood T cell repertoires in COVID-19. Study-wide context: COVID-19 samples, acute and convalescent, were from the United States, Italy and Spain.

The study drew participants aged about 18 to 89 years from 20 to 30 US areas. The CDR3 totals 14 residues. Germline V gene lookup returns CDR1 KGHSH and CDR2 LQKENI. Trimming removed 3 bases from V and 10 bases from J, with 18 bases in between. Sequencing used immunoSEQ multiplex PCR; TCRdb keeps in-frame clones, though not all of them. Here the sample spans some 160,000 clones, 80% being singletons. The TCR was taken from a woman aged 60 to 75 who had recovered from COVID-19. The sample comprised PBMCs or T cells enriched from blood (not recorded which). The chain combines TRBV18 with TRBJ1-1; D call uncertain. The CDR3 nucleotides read TGTGCCAGCTCACCTTTAGGCACACCGGAGCGAGCTTTCTTT. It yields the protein CASSPLGTPERAFF.